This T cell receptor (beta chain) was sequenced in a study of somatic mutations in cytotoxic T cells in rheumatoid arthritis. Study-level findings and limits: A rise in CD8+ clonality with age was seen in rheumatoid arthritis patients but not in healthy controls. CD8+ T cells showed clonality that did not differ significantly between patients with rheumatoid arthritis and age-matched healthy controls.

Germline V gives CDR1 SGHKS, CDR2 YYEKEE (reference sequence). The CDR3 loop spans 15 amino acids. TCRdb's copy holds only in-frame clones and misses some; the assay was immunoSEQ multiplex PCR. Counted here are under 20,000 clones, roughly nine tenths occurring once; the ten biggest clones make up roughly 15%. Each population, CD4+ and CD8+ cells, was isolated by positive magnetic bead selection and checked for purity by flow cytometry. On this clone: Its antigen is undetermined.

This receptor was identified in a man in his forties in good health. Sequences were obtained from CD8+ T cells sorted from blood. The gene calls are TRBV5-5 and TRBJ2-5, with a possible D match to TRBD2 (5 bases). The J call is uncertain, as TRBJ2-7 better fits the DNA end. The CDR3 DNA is TGTGCCAGCAGCTTGAAGAAAGACTATTGGCCCGAGCAGTACTTC. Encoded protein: CASSLKKDYWPEQYF.